This T cell receptor beta chain was recovered during a study of blood T cell repertoires in COVID-19. About the research overall: Acute and convalescent COVID-19 samples came from the United States, Italy and Spain.

Data came from immunoSEQ multiplex PCR; TCRdb stores just in-frame clones and leaves some out. The sample contains about 200,000 clones, about 80% of which appear only once. This clone showed up just once. The germline V and J ends were trimmed by 4 bases and 1 base, with 19 bases remaining between them. CDR3 length equals 17 residues. Germline-derived CDR1 and CDR2 are LGHNT and FRNRAP. The rearrangement uses TRBV12-5 and TRBJ1-1; TRBD1 is a possible D gene (5 bases). The sample consisted of PBMCs or T cells enriched from blood (not recorded which). The origin of this receptor is a man between 35 and 55 years old who had recovered from COVID-19. CDR3 sequence: CASGSYPSSGENTEAFF. CDR3 in DNA: TGTGCTAGTGGTTCCTACCCCAGTTCGGGGGAGAACACTGAAGCTTTCTTT.